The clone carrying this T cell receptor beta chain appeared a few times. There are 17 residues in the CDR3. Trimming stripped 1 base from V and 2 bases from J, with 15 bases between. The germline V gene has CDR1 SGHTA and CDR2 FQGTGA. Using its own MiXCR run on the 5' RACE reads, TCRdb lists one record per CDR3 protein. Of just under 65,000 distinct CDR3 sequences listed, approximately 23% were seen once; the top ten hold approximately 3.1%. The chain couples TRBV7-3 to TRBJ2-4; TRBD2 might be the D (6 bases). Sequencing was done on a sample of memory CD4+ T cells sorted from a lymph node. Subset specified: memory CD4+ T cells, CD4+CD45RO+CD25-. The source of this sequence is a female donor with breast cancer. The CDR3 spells CASSLSGTLLTKNIQYF. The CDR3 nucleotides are TGTGCCAGCAGCTTAAGTGGGACTTTACTAACCAAAAACATTCAGTACTTC.